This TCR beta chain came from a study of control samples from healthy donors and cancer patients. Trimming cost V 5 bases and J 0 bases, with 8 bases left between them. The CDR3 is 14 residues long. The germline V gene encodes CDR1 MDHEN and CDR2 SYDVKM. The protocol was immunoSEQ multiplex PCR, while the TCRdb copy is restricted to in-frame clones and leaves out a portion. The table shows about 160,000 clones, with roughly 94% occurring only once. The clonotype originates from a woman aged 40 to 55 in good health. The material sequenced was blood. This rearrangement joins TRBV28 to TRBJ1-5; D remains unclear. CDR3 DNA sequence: TGTGCCAGCAGTAGACACTCTAGCAATCAGCCCCAGCATTTT. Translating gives CASSRHSSNQPQHF.